Sequencing of this T cell receptor (beta chain) was carried out in a study of CD8 T cells in ankylosing spondylitis. The J segment lost 9 bases and the V segment lost 0 bases, leaving 14 bases of the junction unmatched. Germline V gene lookup returns CDR1 DFQATT and CDR2 SNEGSKA (reference sequence). This CDR3 region has 17 residues. TCR beta libraries were made by quantitative 5'-RACE with molecular barcodes. Each CDR3 protein is one row after TCRdb ran MiXCR on the 5' RACE reads. Among about 96,000 distinct CDR3 sequences, about 8.1% were seen once, and the ten largest hold approximately 4.6%. The sample holds many counts of this clonotype.

The TCR comes from a male donor with ankylosing spondylitis or in good health (not recorded which). What was sequenced was blood, either unsorted or a sorted T cell fraction (not recorded which). The chain couples TRBV20-1 to TRBJ2-1, with TRBD1 identical over 10 bases. In DNA form, the CDR3 reads TGCAGTGCTAGAGATCACCACAATCGACAGGGGGCATTTGAGCAGTTCTTC. This codes for CSARDHHNRQGAFEQFF.